The clone carrying this TCR beta chain was observed a handful of times. The data were taken from a study of T cells after yellow fever vaccination. UMIs were added to TCR cDNA along with a universal primer site when it was made by 5'RACE template switching. One entry per CDR3 protein results from TCRdb running MiXCR on the 5' RACE reads. The repertoire consists of fewer than 650,000 distinct CDR3 sequences, with around a fifth occurring once and the leading ten covering about 17%. The germline CDR1 and CDR2 sequences are MNHEY and SMNVEV (reference sequence). The CDR3 consists of 13 residues. V was trimmed by 2 bases and J by 4 bases, leaving 5 bases between them.

The TCR comes from a man between 18 and 29 years old who received the YFV17D yellow fever vaccine. Material: PBMCs, obtained 21 days after the first yellow fever vaccination. The rearrangement uses TRBV27 and TRBJ2-2; no clear D. The CDR3 DNA reads as TGTGCCAGCAGTTTAGTAGCCACCGGGGAGCTGTTTTTT. Protein sequence: CASSLVATGELFF.